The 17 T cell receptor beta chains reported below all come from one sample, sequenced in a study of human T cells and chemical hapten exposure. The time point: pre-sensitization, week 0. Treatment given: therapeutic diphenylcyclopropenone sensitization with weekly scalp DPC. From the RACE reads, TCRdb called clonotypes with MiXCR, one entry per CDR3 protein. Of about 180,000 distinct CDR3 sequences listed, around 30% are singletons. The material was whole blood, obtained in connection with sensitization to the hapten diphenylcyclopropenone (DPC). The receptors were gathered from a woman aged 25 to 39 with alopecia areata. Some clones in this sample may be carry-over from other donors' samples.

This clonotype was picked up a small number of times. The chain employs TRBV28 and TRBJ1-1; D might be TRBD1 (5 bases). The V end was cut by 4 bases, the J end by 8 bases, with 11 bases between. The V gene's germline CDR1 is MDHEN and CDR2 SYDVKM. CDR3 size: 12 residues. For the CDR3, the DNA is TGTGCCAGCAGTTCCGAGCACAGGGAAGCTTTCTTT. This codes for CASSSEHREAFF.

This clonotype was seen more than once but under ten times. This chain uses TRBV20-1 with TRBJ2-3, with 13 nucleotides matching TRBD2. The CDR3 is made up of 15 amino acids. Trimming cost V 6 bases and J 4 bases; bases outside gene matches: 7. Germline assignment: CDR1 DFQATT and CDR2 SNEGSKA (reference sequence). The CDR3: CSAKIGTSGADTQYF. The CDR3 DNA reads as TGCAGTGCCAAAATCGGGACTAGCGGGGCAGATACGCAGTATTTT.

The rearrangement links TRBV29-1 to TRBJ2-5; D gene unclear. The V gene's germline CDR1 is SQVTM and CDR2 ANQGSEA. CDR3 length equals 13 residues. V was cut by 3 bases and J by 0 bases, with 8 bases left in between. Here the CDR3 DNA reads TGCAGCGTTGAGAGTCAGCACCAAGAGACCCAGTACTTC. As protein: CSVESQHQETQYF.

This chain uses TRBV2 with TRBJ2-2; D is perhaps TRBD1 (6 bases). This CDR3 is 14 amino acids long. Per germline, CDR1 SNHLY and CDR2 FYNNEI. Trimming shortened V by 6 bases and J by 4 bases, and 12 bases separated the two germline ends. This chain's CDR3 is CASRLTGSTGELFF. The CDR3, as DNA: TGTGCCAGCAGGCTAACAGGGTCCACCGGGGAGCTGTTTTTT.

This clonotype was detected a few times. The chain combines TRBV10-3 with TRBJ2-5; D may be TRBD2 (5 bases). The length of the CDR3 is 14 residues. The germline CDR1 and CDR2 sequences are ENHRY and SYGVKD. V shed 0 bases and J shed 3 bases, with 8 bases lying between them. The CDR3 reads CAISESIGKETQYF. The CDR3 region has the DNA TGTGCCATCAGTGAGTCAATCGGGAAAGAGACCCAGTACTTC.

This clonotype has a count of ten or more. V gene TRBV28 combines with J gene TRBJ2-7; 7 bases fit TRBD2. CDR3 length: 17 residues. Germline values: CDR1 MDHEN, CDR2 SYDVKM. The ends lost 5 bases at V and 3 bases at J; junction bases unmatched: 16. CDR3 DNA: TGTGCCAGCAGTCCCATCTTGGGCGGGAGTAAGAACTACGAGCAGTACTTC. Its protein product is CASSPILGGSKNYEQYF.

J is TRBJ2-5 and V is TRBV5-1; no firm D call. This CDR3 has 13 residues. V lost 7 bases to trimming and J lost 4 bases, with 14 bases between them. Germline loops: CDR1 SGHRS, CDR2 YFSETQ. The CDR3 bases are TGCGCCAGCCGGGTAGGGCTGGGAGAGACCCAGTACTTC. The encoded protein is CASRVGLGETQYF.

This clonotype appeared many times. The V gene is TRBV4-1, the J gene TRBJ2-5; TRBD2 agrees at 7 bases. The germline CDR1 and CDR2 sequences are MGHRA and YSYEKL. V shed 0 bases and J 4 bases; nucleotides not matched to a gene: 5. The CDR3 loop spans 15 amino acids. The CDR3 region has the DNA TGCGCCAGCAGCCAAGATCAAGCGGGGATAGAGACCCAGTACTTC. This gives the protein CASSQDQAGIETQYF.

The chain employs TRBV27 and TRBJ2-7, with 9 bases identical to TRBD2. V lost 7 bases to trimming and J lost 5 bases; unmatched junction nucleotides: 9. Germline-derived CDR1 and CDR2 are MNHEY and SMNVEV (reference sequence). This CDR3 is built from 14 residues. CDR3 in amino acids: CASISPGTSNEQYF. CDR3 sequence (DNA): TGTGCCAGCATTTCCCCAGGGACTAGCAACGAGCAGTACTTC.

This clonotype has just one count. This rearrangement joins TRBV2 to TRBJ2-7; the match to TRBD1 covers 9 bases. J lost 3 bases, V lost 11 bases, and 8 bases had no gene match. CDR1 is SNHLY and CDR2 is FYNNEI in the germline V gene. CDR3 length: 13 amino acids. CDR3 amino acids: CAGSRDRDYEQYF. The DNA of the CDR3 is TGTGCCGGATCCCGGGACAGGGACTACGAGCAGTACTTC.

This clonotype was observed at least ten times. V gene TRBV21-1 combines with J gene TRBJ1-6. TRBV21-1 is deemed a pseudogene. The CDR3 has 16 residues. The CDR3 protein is CASSKQRGIYNSPLHF. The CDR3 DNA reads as TGTGCCAGCAGCAAACAGCGGGGAATCTATAATTCACCCCTCCACTTT.

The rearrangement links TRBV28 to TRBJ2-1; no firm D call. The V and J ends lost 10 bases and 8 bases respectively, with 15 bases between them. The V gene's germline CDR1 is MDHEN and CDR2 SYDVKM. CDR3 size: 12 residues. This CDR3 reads CATRAQPDEQFF. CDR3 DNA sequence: TGTGCCACCCGAGCCCAACCCGATGAGCAGTTCTTC.

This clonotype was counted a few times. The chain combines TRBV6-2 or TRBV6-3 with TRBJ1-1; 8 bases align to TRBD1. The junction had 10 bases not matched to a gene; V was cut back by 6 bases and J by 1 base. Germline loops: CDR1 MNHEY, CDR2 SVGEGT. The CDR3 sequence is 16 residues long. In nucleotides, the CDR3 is TGTGCCAGCAGAGAACAACCAGGGGGCACGAACACTGAAGCTTTCTTT. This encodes CASREQPGGTNTEAFF.

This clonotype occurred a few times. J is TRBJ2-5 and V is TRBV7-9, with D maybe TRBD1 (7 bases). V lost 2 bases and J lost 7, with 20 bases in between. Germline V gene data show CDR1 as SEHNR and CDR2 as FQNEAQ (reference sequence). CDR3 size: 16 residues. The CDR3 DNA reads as TGTGCCAGCAGCTTATTTGGAGGGGGCGACCCCGGGACCCAGTACTTC. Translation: CASSLFGGGDPGTQYF.

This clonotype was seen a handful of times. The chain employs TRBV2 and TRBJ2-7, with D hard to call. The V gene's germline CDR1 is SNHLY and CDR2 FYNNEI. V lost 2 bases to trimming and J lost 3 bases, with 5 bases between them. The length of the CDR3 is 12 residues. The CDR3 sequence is CASSEHSYEQYF. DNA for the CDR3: TGTGCCAGCAGTGAACACAGCTACGAGCAGTACTTC.

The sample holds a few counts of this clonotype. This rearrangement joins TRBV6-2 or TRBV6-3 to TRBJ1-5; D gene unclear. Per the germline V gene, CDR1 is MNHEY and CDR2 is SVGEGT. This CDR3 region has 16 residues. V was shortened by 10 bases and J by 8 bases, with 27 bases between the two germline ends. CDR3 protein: CAINTYRRAPREPQHF. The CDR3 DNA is TGTGCCATCAACACCTACCGCCGGGCGCCTAGGGAGCCCCAGCATTTT.

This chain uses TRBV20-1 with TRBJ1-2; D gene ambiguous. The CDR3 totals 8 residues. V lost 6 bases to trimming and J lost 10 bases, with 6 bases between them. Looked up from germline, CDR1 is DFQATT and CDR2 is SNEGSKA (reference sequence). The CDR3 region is CSAVDYTF. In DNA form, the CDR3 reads TGCAGTGCAGTTGACTACACCTTC.